The 22 T cell receptor beta chains in this list originate from one sample, sequenced in a study of shared clonotypes between healthy human individuals. Method: immunoSEQ multiplex PCR; TCRdb's copy keeps in-frame clones and lacks some. The profile shows about 380,000 clones, approximately 96% of them singletons. The sequenced material came from memory CD8+ T cells sorted from blood. Described subset: CD45RO+ cells pooled with CCR7-negative TemRA cells. These receptors all stem from a man aged 25 to 40 in good health.

The chain is built from TRBV11-2 and TRBJ2-1; D unresolved. Germline lookup yields CDR1 SGHAT and CDR2 FQNNGV. The CDR3 totals 11 residues. The V gene lost 5 bases and the J gene lost 6 bases, with 5 bases spanning the gap. As DNA, the CDR3 is TGTGCCAGCAGCGTTACCAATGAGCAGTTCTTC. This codes for CASSVTNEQFF.

The chain links TRBV6-6 to TRBJ1-4; D is unresolved. The germline gives CDR1 MNHNY, CDR2 SVGAGI (reference sequence). The CDR3 totals 12 residues. The V and J ends lost 0 bases and 5 bases respectively, with 1 base between them. The CDR3 bases are TGTGCCAGCAGTTACTCGAATGAAAAACTGTTTTTT. It yields the protein CASSYSNEKLFF.

V and J are TRBV6-1 and TRBJ2-3; TRBD1 is a possible D gene (6 bases). CDR1 and CDR2 (germline): MNHNS, SASEGT. V lost 7 bases and J 2 bases, leaving 16 bases between the germline ends. CDR3 length: 15 amino acids. Written as DNA, the CDR3 is TGTGCCAGCATTGAGACAGGCCCTTTCACAGATACGCAGTATTTT. It translates to CASIETGPFTDTQYF.

This clone was detected only a few times. V gene TRBV5-5 combines with J gene TRBJ2-7; D call uncertain. Deletions cut 2 bases from V and 0 bases from J, with 0 bases between. Germline CDR1 and CDR2: SGHKS and YYEKEE (reference sequence). The CDR3 runs 11 residues. The CDR3 loop reads CASSFSYEQYF. The CDR3, as DNA: TGTGCCAGCAGCTTCTCCTACGAGCAGTACTTC. Full variable domain (rest looked up from reference TRBV5-5 and TRBJ2-7): DAGVTQSPTHLIKTRGQQVTLRCSPISGHKSVSWYQQVLGQGPQFIFQYYEKEERGRGNFPDRFSARQFPNYSSELNVNALLLGDSALYLCASSFSYEQYFGPGTRLTVT.

The chain carries TRBV28 and TRBJ2-5, with D hard to call. The CDR3 length is 11 residues. Trimming took 4 bases from V and 7 from J, leaving 7 bases between them. CDR1 and CDR2 from the germline V gene are MDHEN and SYDVKM. The CDR3 nucleotides are TGTGCCAGCAGTTCCTTCGGGACCCAGTACTTC. Amino acid sequence: CASSSFGTQYF.

The V gene is TRBV7-7, the J gene TRBJ2-4; D gene uncertain. Germline V CDR1 and CDR2: SSHAT, FNYEAQ (reference sequence). The CDR3 sequence is 15 residues long. CDR3 in amino acids: CATKPRKIAKNIQYF. CDR3 bases: TGTGCTACGAAACCGAGGAAGATTGCCAAAAACATTCAGTACTTC.

The chain is built from TRBV25-1 and TRBJ2-3; D might be TRBD1 or TRBD2, each matching 7 bases. The CDR3 contains 16 residues. V was cut by 4 bases and J by 3 bases, with 17 bases left in between. The germline V gene has CDR1 MGHDK and CDR2 SYGVNS. CDR3 nucleotide sequence: TGTGCCAGCAGTGCCCTACGGCAGGGGGGGACAGATACGCAGTATTTT. Its translation: CASSALRQGGTDTQYF. The whole variable domain, filled in from reference TRBV25-1 and TRBJ2-3, reads EADIYQTPRYLVIGTGKKITLECSQTMGHDKMYWYQQDPGMELHLIHYSYGVNSTEKGDLSSESTVSRIRTEHFPLTLESARPSHTSQYLCASSALRQGGTDTQYFGPGTRLTVL.

This sequence joins TRBV5-1 and TRBJ2-7; 10 nucleotides match TRBD2. The CDR3 is made up of 15 amino acids. V lost 2 bases and J lost 5; bases outside the gene matches: 7. Looked up from germline, CDR1 is SGHRS and CDR2 is YFSETQ. CDR3 sequence reads: CASSLIVAGGHEQYF. CDR3 bases: TGCGCCAGCAGCTTAATCGTAGCGGGAGGCCACGAGCAGTACTTC. The variable domain in full, completed from reference TRBV5-1 and TRBJ2-7, reads KAGVTQTPRYLIKTRGQQVTLSCSPISGHRSVSWYQQTPGQGLQFLFEYFSETQRNKGNFPGRFSGRQFSNSRSEMNVSTLELGDSALYLCASSLIVAGGHEQYFGPGTRLTVT.

This chain joins TRBV29-1 and TRBJ2-7, with 9 nucleotides matching TRBD2. J was trimmed by 0 bases and V by 6 bases; bases with no gene match: 3. This CDR3 region has 13 residues. Germline V gives CDR1 SQVTM, CDR2 ANQGSEA. The CDR3 DNA is TGCAGCGTCGTTAGCGGGAGCTCCTACGAGCAGTACTTC. Its protein is CSVVSGSSYEQYF.

The V call is TRBV5-8, the J call TRBJ2-7; D is possibly TRBD2 (6 bases). The CDR3 length is 17 residues. Per the germline V gene, CDR1 is SGHTS and CDR2 is YDEGEE. The germline V and J ends were trimmed by 0 bases and 4 bases, with 20 bases remaining between them. The CDR3: CASSLALGVTSSYEQYF. In DNA form, the CDR3 reads TGTGCCAGCAGCTTGGCCTTGGGCGTGACTAGTTCTTACGAGCAGTACTTC.

V usage is TRBV10-3 and J usage is TRBJ2-7; 10 positions match TRBD2. The CDR3 is 17 residues long. Germline trimming cut 0 bases from V and 4 bases from J; bases unmatched to any gene: 9. The germline CDR1 and CDR2 sequences are ENHRY and SYGVKD. The CDR3 bases are TGTGCCATCAGTGAGTCCGGGGCTAGCGGGAGATCGTACGAGCAGTACTTC. This codes for CAISESGASGRSYEQYF.

This rearrangement joins TRBV2 to TRBJ1-2; D not certain. Germline V gene lookup returns CDR1 SNHLY and CDR2 FYNNEI. V lost 1 base and J lost 4, with 7 bases in between. The CDR3 contains 13 residues. DNA for the CDR3: TGTGCCAGCAGTGAAGGTCAGATCTATGGCTACACCTTC. As protein: CASSEGQIYGYTF.

This rearrangement joins TRBV6-4 to TRBJ2-3, with TRBD2 matching over 14 bases. V dropped 8 bases and J dropped 3; count of bases not matched to a gene: 7. The germline CDR1 and CDR2 sequences are MRHNA and SNTAGT. This CDR3 has 16 residues. CDR3 in DNA: TGTGCCAGCGCCAGACTAGCGGGAGGGCTTACAGATACGCAGTATTTT. Translated, it gives CASARLAGGLTDTQYF.

This rearrangement joins TRBV28 to TRBJ2-3, with D possibly matching TRBD2 (6 bases). The CDR3 has 15 amino acids. Trimming pared 3 bases from V and 2 bases from J, leaving 12 bases between. Germline lookup yields CDR1 MDHEN and CDR2 SYDVKM. The CDR3 DNA reads as TGTGCCAGCAGTTTGGTAGCGGTAAACACAGATACGCAGTATTTT. Protein sequence: CASSLVAVNTDTQYF.

V usage is TRBV7-9 and J usage is TRBJ2-3; D is unresolved. CDR1 and CDR2 (germline): SEHNR, FQNEAQ (reference sequence). The CDR3 is made up of 16 amino acids. V lost 4 bases to trimming and J lost 2 bases, with 16 bases between them. The CDR3 protein is CASSSGPGLDTDTQYF. DNA for the CDR3: TGTGCCAGCAGCTCAGGCCCGGGTCTGGACACAGATACGCAGTATTTT.

The chain recombines TRBV19 with TRBJ2-7; 7 positions match TRBD1. Germline CDR1 is LNHDA and CDR2 is SQIVND (reference sequence). This CDR3 has 14 residues. The V and J ends lost 4 bases and 0 bases, in that order; junction bases with no gene match: 3. The DNA for the CDR3 is TGTGCCAGTAGTACCAGGACAGGCTCCTACGAGCAGTACTTC. This encodes CASSTRTGSYEQYF. The variable domain in full, completed from reference TRBV19 and TRBJ2-7, reads DGGITQSPKYLFRKEGQNVTLSCEQNLNHDAMYWYRQDPGQGLRLIYYSQIVNDFQKGDIAEGYSVSREKKESFPLTVTSAQKNPTAFYLCASSTRTGSYEQYFGPGTRLTVT.

The J gene is TRBJ2-3, the V gene TRBV4-1; D gene uncertain. Trimming removed 1 base from V and 6 bases from J, with 17 bases in between. Germline V CDR1 and CDR2: MGHRA, YSYEKL. This CDR3 has 16 amino acids. The CDR3 loop reads CASSQGPLGVMDTQYF. The CDR3 region has the DNA TGCGCCAGCAGCCAAGGGCCGCTAGGCGTGATGGATACGCAGTATTTT.

This clone showed up just once. The gene calls are TRBV19 and TRBJ2-5, with 7 bases lining up with TRBD1. Germline lookup yields CDR1 LNHDA and CDR2 SQIVND (reference sequence). V shed 7 bases, J shed 5 bases, and the junction held 13 bases outside the gene matches. The CDR3 contains 15 residues. The CDR3, as DNA: TGTGCCAGTATCTATACGGCGAGGGGGCGGGAGACCCAGTACTTC. Amino acid sequence: CASIYTARGRETQYF.

J is TRBJ2-7 and V is TRBV11-2, with a tentative D call TRBD2 (6 bases). V gave up 3 bases and J gave up 9 bases, with 12 bases separating them. The CDR3 loop spans 12 amino acids. Germline CDR1 reads SGHAT; CDR2 reads FQNNGV. CDR3 coding DNA: TGTGCCAGCAGCTTGACTAGTGGGCTGCAGTACTTC. It encodes CASSLTSGLQYF.

The chain joins TRBV5-6 to TRBJ1-1, with a weak D call TRBD1 (5 bases). This CDR3 region has 16 residues. The V end was cut by 3 bases, the J end by 5 bases, with 20 bases between. Germline V gene sequence: CDR1 SGHDT, CDR2 YYEEEE. The CDR3 region has the DNA TGTGCCAGCAGCTATTTAACCCTCGGACGGACAACTGAAGCTTTCTTT. Amino acid sequence: CASSYLTLGRTTEAFF.

CDR3 sequence reads: CASSLGRDRDYEQYF. In DNA form, the CDR3 reads TGTGCCAGCAGCTTAGGTCGGGACAGGGACTACGAGCAGTACTTC. J is TRBJ2-7 and V is TRBV7-9; TRBD1 matches at 9 bases. CDR1 is SEHNR, CDR2 FQNEAQ, per germline (reference sequence). The CDR3 consists of 15 residues. V dropped 1 base and J dropped 3; count of bases not matched to a gene: 4.

V usage is TRBV5-5 and J usage is TRBJ1-1; unclear D gene. Germline V gene data show CDR1 as SGHKS and CDR2 as YYEKEE (reference sequence). There are 16 residues in the CDR3. Trimming removed 4 bases from V and 6 bases from J, with 22 bases in between. The CDR3 DNA sequence: TGTGCCAGCAGCCGGATATTACTTGGCGAGAGTGCTGAAGCTTTCTTT. Its translation: CASSRILLGESAEAFF.